The 9 T cell receptor beta chains below all came from one sample that was sequenced in a study of shared clonotypes between healthy human individuals. Produced via immunoSEQ multiplex PCR; TCRdb's table is partial and in-frame only. The sample carries 2 million to 2.5 million clones, approximately 94% recorded once. CD45RO-negative, CCR7-selected cells formed the naive CD8 fraction, which excluded terminally differentiated effector memory CD45RA+ cells. Sequences were obtained from naive CD8+ T cells sorted from blood. All receptors come from a man between 18 and 35 years old in good health.

The chain carries TRBV4-1 and TRBJ2-3, with a possible D match to TRBD2 (5 bases). This CDR3 comprises 16 residues. The germline V gene has CDR1 MGHRA and CDR2 YSYEKL. V shed 0 bases and J shed 2 bases, with 12 bases lying between them. In nucleotides, the CDR3 is TGCGCCAGCAGCCAAGATCCAGCGGATTCCACAGATACGCAGTATTTT. This translates into CASSQDPADSTDTQYF.

For this clone: Other DNA sequences of this sample code for an identical CDR3. J is TRBJ2-2 and V is TRBV30, with D unresolved. Germline V gene lookup returns CDR1 GTSNPN and CDR2 SVGIG (reference sequence). This CDR3 is built from 12 residues. Between the trimmed V and J ends, which lost 2 bases and 5 bases, there was a span of 6 bases. As DNA, the CDR3 is TGTGCCTGGAGTTTAGGGACCGGGGAGCTGTTTTTT. Amino acid sequence: CAWSLGTGELFF.

This chain uses TRBV13 with TRBJ2-1; D gene unclear. The CDR3 consists of 14 residues. Deletions cut 2 bases from V and 8 bases from J, with 13 bases between. Germline CDR1 is PRHDT and CDR2 is FYEKMQ (reference sequence). CDR3 sequence: CASSLWGILDEQFF. In DNA form, the CDR3 reads TGTGCCAGCAGCTTATGGGGAATCCTCGATGAGCAGTTCTTC.

The rearrangement uses TRBV21-1 and TRBJ2-7; the table's TRBD2 call for D was not verified on the DNA. TRBV21-1 is a recognized pseudogene. This CDR3 contains 16 residues. In DNA, the CDR3 is TGTGCCAGCAGCACCCTAGGCCTAGCGGGGGGCTACGAGCAGTACTTC. Translation gives CASSTLGLAGGYEQYF.

V gene TRBV2 combines with J gene TRBJ2-7; 7 bases align to TRBD2. Trimming at V came to 6 bases and at J to 4 bases, leaving 9 bases not matched to a gene. Germline CDR1 reads SNHLY; CDR2 reads FYNNEI. This CDR3 region has 14 residues. Here the CDR3 reads CASSATLGGYEQYF. The CDR3 DNA is TGTGCCAGCAGCGCTACCCTGGGGGGGTACGAGCAGTACTTC.

The rearrangement uses TRBV2 and TRBJ2-7; D is ambiguous. Between the trimmed V and J ends, which lost 7 bases and 2 bases, there was a span of 12 bases. Germline V gives CDR1 SNHLY, CDR2 FYNNEI. This CDR3 has 13 amino acids. The DNA for the CDR3 is TGTGCCAGCAAACAGAAGCTAACCTACGAGCAGTACTTC. This encodes CASKQKLTYEQYF. The full variable domain, completed using reference TRBV2 and TRBJ2-7, is EPEVTQTPSHQVTQMGQEVILRCVPISNHLYFYWYRQILGQKVEFLVSFYNNEISEKSEIFDDQFSVERPDGSNFTLKIRSTKLEDSAMYFCASKQKLTYEQYFGPGTRLTVT.

The rearrangement joins TRBV6-1 to TRBJ2-5; 13 nucleotides agree with TRBD2. The CDR3 has 16 amino acids. Losses at the gene ends were 3 bases for V and 4 bases for J; bases not matched to a gene: 5. CDR1 and CDR2 from the germline V gene are MNHNS and SASEGT. CDR3 bases: TGTGCCAGCAGTGACTGGACTAGCGGGGGTCTAGAGACCCAGTACTTC. This translates into CASSDWTSGGLETQYF.

This chain links TRBV6-1 with TRBJ2-5; 7 bases fit TRBD2. The V gene end was trimmed by 0 bases and the J gene end by 1 base; junction bases not matched to a gene: 5. This CDR3 comprises 16 residues. Germline CDR1 MNHNS, CDR2 SASEGT. CDR3 amino acids: CASSEAWRGSQETQYF. In DNA form, the CDR3 reads TGTGCCAGCAGTGAAGCGTGGCGGGGGTCCCAAGAGACCCAGTACTTC.

About this clone: At the DNA level, this CDR3 is encoded by other sequences in the same sample as well. J is TRBJ2-5 and V is TRBV9, with TRBD1 matching over 7 bases. The CDR3 totals 14 residues. Trimming at V came to 4 bases and at J to 3 bases, leaving 6 bases not matched to a gene. Germline V CDR1 and CDR2: SGDLS, YYNGEE. CDR3 in DNA: TGTGCCAGCAGCCCCCGGACAGGTGAAGAGACCCAGTACTTC. It specifies CASSPRTGEETQYF.